This entry concerns a single T cell receptor beta chain. This receptor's antigen is unknown. Nothing much larger sits one base from this clone, and base qualities are not available. Inclusive of the bounding cysteine and phenylalanine, the CDR3 is 15 residues long. Only CDR3 DNA is held: 45 bases, read in frame from base 1. The V end gives up 2 bases and the J end 5 bases, leaving 8 bases in the junction not matched to a gene. The germline V gene (reference sequence) supplies CDR1 SGHNT and CDR2 YYREEE. The sample originates from a study of tumor and adjacent non-tumor tissue in lung cancer (dated by TCRdb to the late 2010s). About the investigation overall: The cohort included about a dozen adenocarcinoma, a couple of squamous cell carcinoma and 1 small cell lung cancer patients. TCRbeta CDR3 sequencing was performed on 30 to 35 paired specimens, with one tumor sample and one normal lung sample collected per patient. In total, sequencing yielded over 95 million productive TCRbeta reads, which works out to an average of about 4.17 million reads per sample. Bulk TCRbeta repertoires were compared between lung tumor tissue and matched distant non-tumor lung tissue obtained from roughly 16 lung cancer patients. The roughly 15 patients were aged about 30 to 80 years, included 10 men and 5 women, and had TNM stage I to III disease.

The library was built by means of multiplex PCR. Sequenced on an Illumina HiSeq 2500. Following protocols modified from ARM-PCR, the researchers constructed TCRbeta libraries through three rounds of nested PCR with primers (Table S4). PCR products of 200-500 bp were gel-excised and purified with the QIAquick gel extraction kit before sequencing. From the authors' description of their analysis: Trimmomatic was used to clean the reads, FLASH was used to merge the reads into complete CDR3 sequences, and MiTCR was used to assign the reads to V(D)J germline segments. Clonal diversity was computed as the inverse Simpson's index with VDJtools. A read counted as productive if the sequence was in-frame and lacked a premature stop codon. TCRdb reanalyzed the raw reads on its own, using fastp at Q25 for trimming and MiXCR for clone calling, and kept in-frame beta chains. Every entry covers one CDR3 protein and lists the most common genes and DNA from its rows. The V and J calls come from TCRdb's annotation, not from the publication. In all, the sample holds roughly 120,000 distinct CDR3 sequences, and 60% to 65% of those were seen once. Together, the top ten hold around 19% of the sample.

Results and caveats for the whole study, not just this receptor: With only roughly 14 patients in the cohort, the authors noted that larger samples and more detailed clinical data are needed. Peripheral blood was not sequenced, so blood TCRbeta repertoires were not examined in the lung cancer patients of the study. The sequencing platform is not named in the methods, and unique molecular identifiers are not mentioned. In normal lung, the top 100 clones accounted for a significantly larger cumulative share of the repertoire than in tumor tissue. Younger patients had significantly higher TCR diversity, and higher tumor TCR diversity was associated with shorter overall and disease-free survival. Tumor tissue showed significantly higher TCR diversity (inverse Simpson) than normal lung tissue, at around 450 vs 150 (P = 0.0075, Mann-Whitney U test).

Bulk unsorted tissue served as the source for RNA extraction, and RNA quality was assessed using a NanoDrop ND-1000 and an Agilent 2100. For the normal lung samples, distant non-tumor tissue was collected more than 3 cm away from the tumor edge. All donors had newly diagnosed lung cancer, had not received prior chemotherapy, and were admitted for thoracic surgery in China between August and November 2014. Patients with previous radiotherapy or chemotherapy, or with another concurrent cancer, were excluded from the study. Surgical tissue pieces of about 1-2.2 cm3 were preserved in RNAlater solution and stored at -80 °C until use.

The rearrangement combines TRBV5-4 with TRBJ2-5; the central 8 bases match TRBD1. The source material was distant non-tumor lung tissue. This TCR came from a man aged 55 to 70 with non-small cell lung cancer. The DNA sequence is TGTGCCAGCAGCTTAGGCAGGGGGCTTAGTGAGACCCAGTACTTC. Its protein product is CASSLGRGLSETQYF.